This T cell receptor (beta chain) was recovered during a study of beta chain features in type 1 diabetes. Turning to the study itself: All of the samples together had 85 million to 130 million sorted cells examined. Overall study results and limits: Researchers report that Type 1 diabetes patients had moderately but significantly shorter TCRB CDR3s across all four CD4+ subsets.

Purity of each sorted population was above 95%. About this clone: Its antigen is unknown.

This CDR3 is built from 15 residues. Trimming removed 2 bases at V and 2 bases at J, with 14 bases between. The germline V gene encodes CDR1 SGHDT and CDR2 YYEEEE. cDNA synthesis used the whole RNA isolate, giving expressed TCRB sequences. Around 3.8 million reads per sample were averaged for naive, central memory and regulatory samples. The repertoire was sequenced with immunoSEQ multiplex PCR; TCRdb's copy has only in-frame clones and lacks some. This sample has under 300,000 clones, with 11% to 15% found just once. The sequence derives from a man aged 30 to 45 with type 1 diabetes. The chain is built from TRBV5-6 and TRBJ2-7; no clear D. Sequences were obtained from naive CD4+ T cells from blood. The CDR3 DNA sequence: TGTGCCAGCAGCTTAGCTCTGAGGCTTCCCTACGAGCAGTACTTC. Amino acids: CASSLALRLPYEQYF.